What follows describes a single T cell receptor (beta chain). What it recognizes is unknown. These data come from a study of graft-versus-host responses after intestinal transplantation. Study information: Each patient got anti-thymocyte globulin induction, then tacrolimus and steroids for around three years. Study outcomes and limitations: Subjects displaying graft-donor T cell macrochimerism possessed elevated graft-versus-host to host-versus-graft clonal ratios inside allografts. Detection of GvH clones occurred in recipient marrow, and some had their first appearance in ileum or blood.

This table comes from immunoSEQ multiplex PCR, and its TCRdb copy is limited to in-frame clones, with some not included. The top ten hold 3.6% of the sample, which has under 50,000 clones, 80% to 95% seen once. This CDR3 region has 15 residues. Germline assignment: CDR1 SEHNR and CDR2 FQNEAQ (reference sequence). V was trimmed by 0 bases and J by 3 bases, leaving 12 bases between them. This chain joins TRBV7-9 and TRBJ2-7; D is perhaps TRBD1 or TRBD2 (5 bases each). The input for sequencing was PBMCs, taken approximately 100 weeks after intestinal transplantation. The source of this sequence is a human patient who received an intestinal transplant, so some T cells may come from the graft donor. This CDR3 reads CASSLALGTSYEQYF. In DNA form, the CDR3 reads TGTGCCAGCAGCTTAGCGTTAGGGACGAGCTACGAGCAGTACTTC.